Here is one T cell receptor (beta chain) with its context. Original analysis: Reference gene primer amplification gave nucleated cell count estimates. Profiling relied on immunoSEQ multiplex PCR, and the TCRdb table lists in-frame clones only, not all of them. V and J calls and clone size come straight from that table; D and trimming were deduced from the DNA. This table holds under 300,000 clones, about nine tenths found once. These data originate in a study of blood T cell repertoires in COVID-19. Study details: Acute and convalescent COVID-19 samples came from the United States, Italy and Spain.

J lost 4 bases, V lost 1 base, and 3 bases had no gene match. Germline CDR1 LGHNA, CDR2 YSLEER. This CDR3 contains 15 residues. Participants were aged roughly 18 to 89 years from around 24 US areas. This clonotype was sampled from a woman aged 25 to 39 with acute COVID-19. The specimen sequenced was PBMCs or T cells enriched from blood (not recorded which). V is TRBV4-3 and J is TRBJ2-1; 8 bases are shared with TRBD2. This CDR3 is CASSQVSGSYNEQFF. The CDR3 nucleotides read TGCGCCAGCAGCCAAGTCAGCGGGAGTTACAATGAGCAGTTCTTC.